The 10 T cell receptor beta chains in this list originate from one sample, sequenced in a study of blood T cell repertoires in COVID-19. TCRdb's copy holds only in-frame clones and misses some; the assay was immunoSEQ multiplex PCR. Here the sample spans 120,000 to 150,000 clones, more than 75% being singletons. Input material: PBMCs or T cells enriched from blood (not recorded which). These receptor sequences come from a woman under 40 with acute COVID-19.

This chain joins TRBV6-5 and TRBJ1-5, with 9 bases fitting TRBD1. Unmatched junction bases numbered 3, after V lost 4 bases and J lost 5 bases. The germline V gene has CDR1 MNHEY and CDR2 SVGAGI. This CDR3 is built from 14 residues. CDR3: CASSWDREDQPQHF. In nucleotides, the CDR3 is TGTGCCAGCAGTTGGGACAGGGAAGATCAGCCCCAGCATTTT.

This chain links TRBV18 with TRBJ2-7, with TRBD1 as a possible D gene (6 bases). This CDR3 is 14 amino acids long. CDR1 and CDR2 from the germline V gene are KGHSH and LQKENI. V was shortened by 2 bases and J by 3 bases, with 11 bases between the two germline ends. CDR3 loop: CASSPSWDNYEQYF. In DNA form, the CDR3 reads TGTGCCAGCTCACCATCATGGGACAACTACGAGCAGTACTTC.

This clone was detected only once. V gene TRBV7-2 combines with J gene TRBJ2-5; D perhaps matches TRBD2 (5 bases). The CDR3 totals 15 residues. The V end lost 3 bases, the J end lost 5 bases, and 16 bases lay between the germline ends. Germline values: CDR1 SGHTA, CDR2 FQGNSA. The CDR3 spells CASSFLPGLEETQYF. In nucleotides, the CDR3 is TGTGCCAGCAGCTTCCTCCCTGGACTGGAGGAGACCCAGTACTTC.

This CDR3 reads CASIAQASATNEQFF. The CDR3 DNA is TGTGCCAGCATCGCCCAGGCTAGCGCGACAAATGAGCAGTTCTTC. The chain employs TRBV7-2 and TRBJ2-1; perhaps TRBD2 as D (6 bases). The CDR3 has 15 residues. The germline V gene encodes CDR1 SGHTA and CDR2 FQGNSA. Between the trimmed V and J ends, which lost 7 bases and 7 bases, there was a span of 20 bases.

In nucleotides, the CDR3 is TGCGCCAGCAGCCGGGCCAGCGGGAGCGTGTACAATGAGCAGTTCTTC. This translates into CASSRASGSVYNEQFF. This chain uses TRBV5-1 with TRBJ2-1; 8 bases agree with TRBD2. The CDR3 is 16 residues long. The V segment lost 4 bases and the J segment 4 bases; nucleotides outside the gene matches: 10. The germline gives CDR1 SGHRS, CDR2 YFSETQ.

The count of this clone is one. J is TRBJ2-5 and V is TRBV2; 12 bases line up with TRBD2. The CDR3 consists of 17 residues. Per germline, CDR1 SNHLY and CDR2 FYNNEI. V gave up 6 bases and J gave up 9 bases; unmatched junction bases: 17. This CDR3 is CASRHKTSGSPAGAQYF. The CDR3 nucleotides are TGTGCCAGCAGACATAAGACTAGCGGGAGCCCAGCCGGGGCCCAGTACTTC.

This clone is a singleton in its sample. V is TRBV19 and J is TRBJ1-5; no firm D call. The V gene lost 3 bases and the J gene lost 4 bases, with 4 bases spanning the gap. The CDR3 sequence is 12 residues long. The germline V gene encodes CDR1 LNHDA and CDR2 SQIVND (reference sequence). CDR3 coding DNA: TGTGCCAGTAGTATCGGGAATCAGCCCCAGCATTTT. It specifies CASSIGNQPQHF.

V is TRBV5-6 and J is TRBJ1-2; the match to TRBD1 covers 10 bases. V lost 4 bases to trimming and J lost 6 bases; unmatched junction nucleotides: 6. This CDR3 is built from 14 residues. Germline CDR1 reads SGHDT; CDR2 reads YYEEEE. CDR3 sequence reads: CASSPTGGADGYTF. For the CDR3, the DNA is TGTGCCAGCAGCCCGACAGGGGGCGCAGATGGCTACACCTTC.

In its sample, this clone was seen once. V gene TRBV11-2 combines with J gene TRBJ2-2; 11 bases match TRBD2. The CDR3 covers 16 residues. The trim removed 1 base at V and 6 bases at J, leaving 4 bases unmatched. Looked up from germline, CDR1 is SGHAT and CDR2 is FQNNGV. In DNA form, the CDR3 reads TGTGCCAGCAGCTTAGTTAGCGGGAGGGCCCCCGGGGAGCTGTTTTTT. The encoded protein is CASSLVSGRAPGELFF.

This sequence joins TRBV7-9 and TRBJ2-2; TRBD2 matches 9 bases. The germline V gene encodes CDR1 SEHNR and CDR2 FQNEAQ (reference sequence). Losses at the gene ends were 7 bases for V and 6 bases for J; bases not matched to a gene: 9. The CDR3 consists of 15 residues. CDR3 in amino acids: CASTQDLAGSGELFF. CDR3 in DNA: TGTGCCAGCACCCAGGACCTAGCGGGATCCGGGGAGCTGTTTTTT.